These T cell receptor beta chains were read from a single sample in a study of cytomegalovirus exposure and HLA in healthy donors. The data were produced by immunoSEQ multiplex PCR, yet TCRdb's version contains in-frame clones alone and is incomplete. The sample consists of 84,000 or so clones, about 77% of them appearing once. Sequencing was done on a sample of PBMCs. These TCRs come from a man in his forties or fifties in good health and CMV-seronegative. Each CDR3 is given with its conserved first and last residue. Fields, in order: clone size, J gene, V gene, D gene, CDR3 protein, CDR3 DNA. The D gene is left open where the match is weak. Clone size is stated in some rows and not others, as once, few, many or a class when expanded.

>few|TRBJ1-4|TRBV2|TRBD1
CASSSGQGVYEKLFF
TGTGCCAGCAGCTCAGGACAGGGGGTTTATGAAAAACTGTTTTTT
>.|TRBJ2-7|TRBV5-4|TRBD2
CASSSWIRSGGPGYEQYF
TGTGCCAGCAGCTCCTGGATACGAAGCGGGGGGCCGGGGTACGAGCAGTACTTC
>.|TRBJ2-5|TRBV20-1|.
CSAPTAETQYF
TGCAGTGCCCCCACCGCGGAGACCCAGTACTTC
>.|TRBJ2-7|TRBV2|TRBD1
CASSPDRASYEQYF
TGTGCCAGCAGTCCCGACAGGGCCTCCTACGAGCAGTACTTC
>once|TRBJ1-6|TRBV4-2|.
CASSREQFEGGRSPLHF
TGTGCCAGCAGCCGAGAACAATTTGAAGGAGGGCGTTCACCCCTCCACTTT
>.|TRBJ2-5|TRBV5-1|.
CASSLVLEVKTQYF
TGCGCCAGCAGCTTGGTCCTAGAGGTAAAGACCCAGTACTTC
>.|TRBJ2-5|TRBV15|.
CATSRISVGRQETQYF
TGTGCCACCAGCAGAATAAGTGTGGGCAGACAAGAGACCCAGTACTTC
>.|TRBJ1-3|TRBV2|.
CASSPRQLNSGNTIYF
TGTGCCAGCAGTCCCCGACAGTTGAACTCTGGAAACACCATATATTTT
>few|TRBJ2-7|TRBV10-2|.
CASSLTQTYEQYF
TGCGCCAGCAGTTTGACACAAACCTACGAGCAGTACTTC
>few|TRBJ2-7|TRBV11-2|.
CASSLGAGATYEQYF
TGTGCCAGCAGCTTAGGGGCGGGGGCCACCTACGAGCAGTACTTC
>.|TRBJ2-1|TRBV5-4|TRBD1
CASSAPGQRDNEQFF
TGTGCCAGCAGCGCACCGGGACAGAGGGACAATGAGCAGTTCTTC
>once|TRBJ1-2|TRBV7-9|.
CASSFSSGHGVGYTF
TGTGCCAGCAGCTTCAGTTCGGGACATGGGGTTGGCTACACCTTC
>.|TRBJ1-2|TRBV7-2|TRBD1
CASSLATGNLYGYTF
TGTGCCAGCAGCTTAGCGACAGGGAACCTCTATGGCTACACCTTC
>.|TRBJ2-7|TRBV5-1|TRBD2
CASSLAGGSSYEQYF
TGCGCCAGCAGCTTAGCGGGGGGGAGCTCTTACGAGCAGTACTTC
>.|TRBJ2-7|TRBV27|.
CASTPPEETYEQYF
TGTGCCAGCACCCCCCCCGAGGAAACCTACGAGCAGTACTTC
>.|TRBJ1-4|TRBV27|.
CASARDYREKLFF
TGTGCCAGCGCCAGGGACTATCGGGAAAAACTGTTTTTT